This is a list of T cell receptor beta chains from one sample in a study of blood T cell repertoires in COVID-19. Method: immunoSEQ multiplex PCR; TCRdb's copy keeps in-frame clones and lacks some. This table holds 100,000 to 120,000 clones, 88% found once. The sample taken for sequencing was peripheral blood. All receptors come from a woman aged 45 to 65 with acute or convalescent COVID-19. Each CDR3 is given with its conserved first and last residue. A D gene is named only where the DNA matches it firmly. Only part of the rows carry a size: once, few, many, or a class if the clone is expanded.

d_gene: -; abundance: few; v_gene: TRBV19; j_gene: TRBJ2-7; CDR3aa: CASSGRHRVGGSYEQYF; CDR3nt: TGTGCCAGTAGTGGTCGTCATCGGGTGGGGGGCTCCTACGAGCAGTACTTC
d_gene: -; abundance: -; v_gene: TRBV6-5; j_gene: TRBJ1-1; CDR3aa: CASSLTPSRNTEAFF; CDR3nt: TGTGCCAGCAGCTTGACTCCCAGTAGGAACACTGAAGCTTTCTTT
d_gene: TRBD1; abundance: -; v_gene: TRBV10-3; j_gene: TRBJ1-4; CDR3aa: CAIRDDRDLFF; CDR3nt: TGTGCCATCAGAGATGACAGGGATCTGTTTTTT
d_gene: -; abundance: -; v_gene: TRBV21-1; j_gene: TRBJ2-3; CDR3aa: CASSLKSPSAGGSDTQYF; CDR3nt: TGTGCCAGCAGCCTCAAGTCGCCATCAGCGGGAGGCTCAGATACGCAGTATTTT
d_gene: TRBD2; abundance: -; v_gene: TRBV6-1; j_gene: TRBJ2-7; CDR3aa: CASSEGGRRGEQYF; CDR3nt: TGTGCCAGCAGTGAAGGCGGGAGGCGGGGGGAGCAGTACTTC
d_gene: TRBD2; abundance: few; v_gene: TRBV7-2; j_gene: TRBJ2-7; CDR3aa: CASSLVAGVEAEQYF; CDR3nt: TGTGCCAGCAGCTTAGTAGCGGGAGTCGAAGCTGAGCAGTACTTC
d_gene: -; abundance: -; v_gene: TRBV9; j_gene: TRBJ2-3; CDR3aa: CASSPDSGLADTQYF; CDR3nt: TGTGCCAGCAGCCCCGACTCCGGCTTGGCAGATACGCAGTATTTT
d_gene: TRBD1; abundance: -; v_gene: TRBV24-1; j_gene: TRBJ2-1; CDR3aa: CATSDTRAGGHYNEQFF; CDR3nt: TGTGCCACCAGTGATACTAGGGCAGGGGGTCACTACAATGAGCAGTTCTTC
d_gene: TRBD2; abundance: once; v_gene: TRBV18; j_gene: TRBJ2-5; CDR3aa: CASSPSGRATYQETQYF; CDR3nt: TGTGCCAGCTCACCTAGCGGGAGGGCCACGTACCAAGAGACCCAGTACTTC
d_gene: TRBD2; abundance: -; v_gene: TRBV14; j_gene: TRBJ2-7; CDR3aa: CASSLGEGTTPNF; CDR3nt: TGTGCCAGCAGCCTGGGGGAGGGGACTACACCAAACTTC
d_gene: -; abundance: -; v_gene: TRBV18; j_gene: TRBJ2-1; CDR3aa: CASTSGSWRMNEQFF; CDR3nt: TGTGCCAGCACCTCGGGTTCCTGGAGGATGAATGAGCAGTTCTTC
d_gene: -; abundance: -; v_gene: TRBV11-2; j_gene: TRBJ1-4; CDR3aa: CASSFHRADEKLFF; CDR3nt: TGTGCCAGCAGCTTCCACAGGGCAGATGAAAAACTGTTTTTT
d_gene: TRBD1; abundance: -; v_gene: TRBV5-1; j_gene: TRBJ2-1; CDR3aa: CASSPGQGPGEQFF; CDR3nt: TGCGCCAGCAGTCCGGGACAGGGTCCGGGTGAGCAGTTCTTC
d_gene: TRBD1; abundance: -; v_gene: TRBV2; j_gene: TRBJ2-3; CDR3aa: CASGRQGLGTDTQYF; CDR3nt: TGTGCCAGCGGCAGACAGGGTTTGGGCACAGATACGCAGTATTTT
d_gene: -; abundance: few; v_gene: TRBV19; j_gene: TRBJ1-5; CDR3aa: CASSILGHYSNQPQHF; CDR3nt: TGTGCCAGTAGTATATTAGGACATTATAGCAATCAGCCCCAGCATTTT
d_gene: TRBD2; abundance: -; v_gene: TRBV3-1/TRBV3-2; j_gene: TRBJ2-1; CDR3aa: CASSQALAGGTRNEQFF; CDR3nt: TGTGCCAGCAGCCAAGCTCTTGCGGGAGGAACGAGGAATGAGCAGTTCTTC
d_gene: -; abundance: -; v_gene: TRBV9; j_gene: TRBJ2-3; CDR3aa: CASSVSPALTDTQYF; CDR3nt: TGTGCCAGCAGCGTATCTCCAGCGCTCACAGATACGCAGTATTTT
d_gene: -; abundance: -; v_gene: TRBV7-2; j_gene: TRBJ1-1; CDR3aa: CASSLGATSF; CDR3nt: TGTGCCAGCAGCTTAGGAGCGACGAGTTTT
d_gene: -; abundance: -; v_gene: TRBV5-1; j_gene: TRBJ2-7; CDR3aa: CASSQDSRTYEQYF; CDR3nt: TGCGCCAGCAGCCAGGACTCCCGAACCTACGAGCAGTACTTC
d_gene: -; abundance: -; v_gene: TRBV25-1; j_gene: TRBJ1-3; CDR3aa: CASSEIGQGSGNTIYF; CDR3nt: TGTGCCAGCAGTGAAATTGGGCAGGGTTCTGGAAACACCATATATTTT
d_gene: TRBD1; abundance: few; v_gene: TRBV11-2; j_gene: TRBJ1-2; CDR3aa: CASSRDRGHGYTF; CDR3nt: TGTGCCAGCAGCCGGGACAGGGGGCATGGCTACACCTTC
d_gene: TRBD2; abundance: once; v_gene: TRBV25-1; j_gene: TRBJ2-2; CDR3aa: CASSEYRLAANTGELFF; CDR3nt: TGTGCCAGCAGTGAATATCGACTAGCGGCGAACACCGGGGAGCTGTTTTTT
d_gene: -; abundance: -; v_gene: TRBV6-5; j_gene: TRBJ2-7; CDR3aa: CASISYEQYF; CDR3nt: TGTGCCAGCATTAGCTACGAGCAGTACTTC
d_gene: -; abundance: -; v_gene: TRBV4-2; j_gene: TRBJ2-7; CDR3aa: CASSRSKNSYEQYF; CDR3nt: TGTGCCAGCAGCCGCTCTAAAAACTCCTACGAGCAGTACTTC
d_gene: -; abundance: -; v_gene: TRBV9; j_gene: TRBJ2-2; CDR3aa: CASSGRPRDNTGELFF; CDR3nt: TGTGCCAGCAGCGGCCGGCCCAGGGATAACACCGGGGAGCTGTTTTTT
d_gene: -; abundance: -; v_gene: TRBV24-1; j_gene: TRBJ2-4; CDR3aa: CATAGRTSIQYF; CDR3nt: TGTGCCACCGCAGGTCGTACGAGTATTCAGTACTTC
d_gene: -; abundance: -; v_gene: TRBV3-1/TRBV3-2; j_gene: TRBJ2-5; CDR3aa: CASSHRGGGETQYF; CDR3nt: TGTGCCAGCAGCCACCGAGGGGGGGGAGAGACCCAGTACTTC
d_gene: -; abundance: -; v_gene: TRBV14; j_gene: TRBJ2-7; CDR3aa: CASSHAWEQYF; CDR3nt: TGTGCCAGCAGCCATGCGTGGGAGCAGTACTTC
d_gene: TRBD1; abundance: -; v_gene: TRBV14; j_gene: TRBJ1-1; CDR3aa: CASSQAQGVTNTEAFF; CDR3nt: TGTGCCAGCAGCCAAGCTCAGGGGGTTACGAACACTGAAGCTTTCTTT
d_gene: TRBD1; abundance: -; v_gene: TRBV19; j_gene: TRBJ1-1; CDR3aa: CASSEQGAIEAFF; CDR3nt: TGTGCCAGTAGCGAACAGGGGGCCATTGAAGCTTTCTTT
d_gene: TRBD2; abundance: -; v_gene: TRBV27; j_gene: TRBJ2-1; CDR3aa: CASSRAGSAPYNEQFF; CDR3nt: TGTGCCAGCAGCCGAGCGGGGTCCGCTCCCTACAATGAGCAGTTCTTC
d_gene: TRBD2; abundance: -; v_gene: TRBV18; j_gene: TRBJ2-2; CDR3aa: CASSPLATSGSRATGELFF; CDR3nt: TGTGCCAGCTCACCACTTGCGACTAGCGGGAGTCGGGCGACCGGGGAGCTGTTTTTT
d_gene: TRBD1; abundance: few; v_gene: TRBV19; j_gene: TRBJ2-7; CDR3aa: CASSIDGIFGTGTYEQYF; CDR3nt: TGTGCCAGTAGTATAGACGGAATCTTCGGGACAGGGACCTACGAGCAGTACTTC
d_gene: TRBD1; abundance: -; v_gene: TRBV24-1; j_gene: TRBJ1-2; CDR3aa: CATSDPGQPRGVGYTF; CDR3nt: TGTGCCACCAGTGATCCGGGACAGCCAAGGGGAGTTGGCTACACCTTC
d_gene: TRBD1; abundance: -; v_gene: TRBV5-1; j_gene: TRBJ2-2; CDR3aa: CASSRDSPHTGELFF; CDR3nt: TGCGCCAGCAGCCGGGACAGTCCCCACACCGGGGAGCTGTTTTTT
d_gene: TRBD2; abundance: -; v_gene: TRBV3-1/TRBV3-2; j_gene: TRBJ2-3; CDR3aa: CASSQDLLAGGQETQYF; CDR3nt: TGTGCCAGCAGCCAAGATCTGCTAGCGGGAGGGCAGGAGACGCAGTATTTT
d_gene: -; abundance: -; v_gene: TRBV5-5; j_gene: TRBJ2-7; CDR3aa: CASSLVAGNEQYF; CDR3nt: TGTGCCAGCAGCTTGGTTGCAGGGAACGAGCAGTACTTC
d_gene: TRBD1; abundance: once; v_gene: TRBV10-3; j_gene: TRBJ1-2; CDR3aa: CAISVGTGNYGYTF; CDR3nt: TGTGCCATCAGCGTGGGGACAGGGAACTATGGCTACACCTTC
d_gene: -; abundance: -; v_gene: TRBV28; j_gene: TRBJ2-7; CDR3aa: CASSLGGYTYEQYF; CDR3nt: TGTGCCAGCAGTTTAGGGGGGTATACCTACGAGCAGTACTTC
d_gene: -; abundance: -; v_gene: TRBV28; j_gene: TRBJ1-2; CDR3aa: CASSLRVNYGYTF; CDR3nt: TGTGCCAGCAGTCTCAGGGTTAACTATGGCTACACCTTC
d_gene: TRBD1; abundance: few; v_gene: TRBV27; j_gene: TRBJ1-2; CDR3aa: CASRSTGANYGYTF; CDR3nt: TGTGCCAGCAGAAGTACAGGGGCCAACTATGGCTACACCTTC
d_gene: TRBD1; abundance: -; v_gene: TRBV2; j_gene: TRBJ2-7; CDR3aa: CASSDGQGQQYF; CDR3nt: TGTGCCAGCAGTGACGGACAGGGGCAGCAGTACTTC
d_gene: TRBD1; abundance: -; v_gene: TRBV5-8; j_gene: TRBJ1-4; CDR3aa: CASSTRQGRWEKLFF; CDR3nt: TGTGCCAGCAGCACTAGACAGGGGCGGTGGGAAAAACTGTTTTTT
d_gene: -; abundance: -; v_gene: TRBV6-4; j_gene: TRBJ2-1; CDR3aa: CASSVKGDSPQFF; CDR3nt: TGTGCCAGCAGTGTTAAAGGTGACAGTCCGCAGTTCTTC
d_gene: -; abundance: -; v_gene: TRBV3-1/TRBV3-2; j_gene: TRBJ1-3; CDR3aa: CASSPSLQGGNTIYF; CDR3nt: TGTGCCAGCAGCCCAAGTCTACAGGGAGGGAACACCATATATTTT
d_gene: -; abundance: -; v_gene: TRBV7-2; j_gene: TRBJ1-1; CDR3aa: CASSLISGARTEAFF; CDR3nt: TGTGCCAGCAGCTTAATTTCCGGTGCTCGCACTGAAGCTTTCTTT
d_gene: -; abundance: -; v_gene: TRBV2; j_gene: TRBJ2-1; CDR3aa: CASLQRISYNEQFF; CDR3nt: TGTGCCAGTCTACAGCGGATATCCTACAATGAGCAGTTCTTC